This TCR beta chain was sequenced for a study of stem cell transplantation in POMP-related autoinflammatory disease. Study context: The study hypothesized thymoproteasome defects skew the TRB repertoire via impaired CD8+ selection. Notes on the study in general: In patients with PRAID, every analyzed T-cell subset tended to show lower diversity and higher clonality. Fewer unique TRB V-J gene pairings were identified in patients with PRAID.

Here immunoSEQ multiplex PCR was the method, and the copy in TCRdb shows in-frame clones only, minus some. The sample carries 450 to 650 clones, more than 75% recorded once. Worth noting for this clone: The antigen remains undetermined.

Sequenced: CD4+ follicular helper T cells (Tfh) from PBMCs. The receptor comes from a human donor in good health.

CDR3 sequence: CASSSTRGGTEAFF. The CDR3 nucleotides read TGTGCCAGCAGCTCAACCCGGGGTGGCACTGAAGCTTTCTTT. This sequence joins TRBV2 and TRBJ1-1; D gene uncertain. The CDR3 covers 14 residues. V was trimmed by 6 bases and J by 4 bases, leaving 15 bases between them. Germline-derived CDR1 and CDR2 are SNHLY and FYNNEI.